A selection of T cell receptor beta chains follows, all from one sample in a study of Ad26.COV2.S vaccination and SARS-CoV-2 variants. The table came from immunoSEQ multiplex PCR; TCRdb's copy has only in-frame clones and leaves some out. The repertoire holds under 550,000 clones, with roughly 90% as singletons. The material sequenced was peripheral blood, taken in a trial of Ad26.COV2.S vaccine versus placebo. The source of these receptors is a person aged 18-65 years who received the Ad26.COV2.S COVID-19 vaccine or a placebo. Each CDR3 is given with its conserved first and last residue. The D gene is left open where the match is weak. Clone size, where shown, is once, few, many, or a class for clones that have expanded.

abundance,d_gene,j_gene,v_gene,CDR3aa,CDR3nt
once,NA,TRBJ1-5,TRBV19,CASSMRGKEYRGNQPQHF,TGTGCCAGTAGTATGCGGGGTAAAGAATATCGAGGCAATCAGCCCCAGCATTTT
NA,NA,TRBJ2-5,TRBV11-2,CASSPWISGQETQYF,TGTGCCAGCAGCCCCTGGATTAGCGGCCAAGAGACCCAGTACTTC
NA,TRBD2,TRBJ2-1,TRBV20-1,CSASGGGSGGEQFF,TGCAGTGCTAGTGGGGGAGGGAGTGGTGGTGAGCAGTTCTTC
NA,NA,TRBJ2-1,TRBV4-3,CASSQDRGADLYNEQFF,TGCGCCAGCAGCCAAGATAGAGGAGCGGACCTCTACAATGAGCAGTTCTTC
once,NA,TRBJ1-6,TRBV19,CASSAKQESYNSPLHF,TGTGCCAGTAGTGCGAAGCAGGAATCCTATAATTCACCCCTCCACTTT
NA,TRBD1,TRBJ1-2,TRBV27,CASSMGQINYGYTF,TGTGCCAGCAGTATGGGACAGATTAACTATGGCTACACCTTC
once,NA,TRBJ2-7,TRBV30,CAWTPASDGRGEQYF,TGTGCCTGGACCCCCGCGTCGGATGGGAGAGGGGAGCAGTACTTC
NA,TRBD1,TRBJ1-2,TRBV7-2,CASSTSGTGDRYTF,TGTGCCAGCAGCACCTCCGGGACAGGGGATCGCTACACCTTC
once,NA,TRBJ2-7,TRBV5-1,CASRVGGDSYEQYF,TGCGCCAGCAGAGTGGGAGGGGACAGCTACGAGCAGTACTTC
once,NA,TRBJ2-5,TRBV6-2/TRBV6-3,CASSQQGLEETQYF,TGTGCCAGCAGTCAACAGGGATTAGAAGAGACCCAGTACTTC
NA,TRBD1,TRBJ2-1,TRBV27,CASIKPGTAATTEQFF,TGTGCCAGCATTAAACCGGGGACAGCAGCTACTACTGAGCAGTTCTTC
NA,NA,TRBJ2-1,TRBV6-2/TRBV6-3,CASSGNEQFF,TGTGCCAGCAGTGGCAATGAGCAGTTCTTC
NA,NA,TRBJ1-4,TRBV30,CAWSTSTLGNEKLFF,TGTGCCTGGAGTACGTCTACCCTCGGTAATGAAAAACTGTTTTTT
NA,TRBD2,TRBJ2-4,TRBV28,CASSSSTSGRLAKNIQYF,TGTGCCAGCAGTTCCTCGACTAGCGGGAGACTAGCCAAAAACATTCAGTACTTC
NA,NA,TRBJ2-7,TRBV28,CASSWQGSYEQYF,TGTGCCAGCAGTTGGCAGGGCTCCTACGAGCAGTACTTC
NA,TRBD1,TRBJ2-7,TRBV27,CASTPGGTGSAYEQYF,TGTGCCAGCACTCCTGGGGGGACAGGGTCCGCCTACGAGCAGTACTTC
NA,NA,TRBJ1-2,TRBV25-1,CASSSPGRGDGYTF,TGTGCCAGCAGCTCACCCGGACGGGGTGATGGCTACACCTTC
NA,NA,TRBJ2-7,TRBV15,CATSLPRLGVNEQYF,TGTGCCACCAGCTTACCTAGACTTGGGGTCAACGAGCAGTACTTC